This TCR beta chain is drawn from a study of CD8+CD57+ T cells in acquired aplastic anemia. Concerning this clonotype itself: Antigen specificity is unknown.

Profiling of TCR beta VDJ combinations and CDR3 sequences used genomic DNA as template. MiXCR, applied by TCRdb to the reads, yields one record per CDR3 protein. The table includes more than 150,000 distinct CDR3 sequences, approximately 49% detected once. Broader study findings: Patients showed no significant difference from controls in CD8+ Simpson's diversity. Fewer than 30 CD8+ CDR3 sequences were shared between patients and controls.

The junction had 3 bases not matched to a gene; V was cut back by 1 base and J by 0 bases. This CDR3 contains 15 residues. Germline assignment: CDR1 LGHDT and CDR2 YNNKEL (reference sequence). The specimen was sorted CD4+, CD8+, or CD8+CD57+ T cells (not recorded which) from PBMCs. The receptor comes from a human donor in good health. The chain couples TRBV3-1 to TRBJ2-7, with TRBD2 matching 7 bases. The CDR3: CASSQVSSGSYEQYF. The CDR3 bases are TGTGCCAGCAGCCAAGTTTCTAGCGGCTCCTACGAGCAGTACTTC.